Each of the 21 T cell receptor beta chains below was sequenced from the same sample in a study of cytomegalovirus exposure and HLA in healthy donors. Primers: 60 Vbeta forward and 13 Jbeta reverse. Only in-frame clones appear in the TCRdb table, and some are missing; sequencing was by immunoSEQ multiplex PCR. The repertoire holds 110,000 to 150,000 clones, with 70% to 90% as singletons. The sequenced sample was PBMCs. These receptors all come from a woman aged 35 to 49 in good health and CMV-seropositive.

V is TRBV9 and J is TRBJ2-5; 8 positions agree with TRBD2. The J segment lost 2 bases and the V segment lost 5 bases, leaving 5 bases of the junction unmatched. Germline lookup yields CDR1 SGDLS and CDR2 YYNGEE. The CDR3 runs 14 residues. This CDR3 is CASSGSGKQETQYF. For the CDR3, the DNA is TGTGCCAGCAGTGGTAGCGGGAAGCAAGAGACCCAGTACTTC.

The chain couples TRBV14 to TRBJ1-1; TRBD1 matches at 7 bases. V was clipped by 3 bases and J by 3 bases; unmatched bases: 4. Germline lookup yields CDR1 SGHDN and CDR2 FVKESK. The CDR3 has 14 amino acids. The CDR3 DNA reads TGTGCCAGCAGCCACCTAACAGGGGACACTGAAGCTTTCTTT. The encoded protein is CASSHLTGDTEAFF.

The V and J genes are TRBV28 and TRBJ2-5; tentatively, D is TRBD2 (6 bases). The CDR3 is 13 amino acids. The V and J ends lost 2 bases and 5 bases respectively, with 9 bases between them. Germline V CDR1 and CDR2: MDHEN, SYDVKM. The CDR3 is CASSLTGEETQYF. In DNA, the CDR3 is TGTGCCAGCAGTTTAACGGGGGAGGAGACCCAGTACTTC.

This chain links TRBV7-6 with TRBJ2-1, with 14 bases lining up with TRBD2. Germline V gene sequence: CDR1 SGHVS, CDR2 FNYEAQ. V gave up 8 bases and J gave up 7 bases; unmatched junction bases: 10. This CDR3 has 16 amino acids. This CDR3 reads CASRLAGGPSGNEQFF. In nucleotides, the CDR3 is TGTGCCAGCCGACTAGCGGGAGGGCCCTCTGGAAATGAGCAGTTCTTC.

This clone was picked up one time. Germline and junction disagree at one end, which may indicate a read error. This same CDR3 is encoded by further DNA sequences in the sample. CDR3 region: CASSLEQGNTEAFF. The DNA for the CDR3 is TGCGCCAGCAGCTTAGAACAGGGGAACACTGAAGCTTTCTTT. V and J are TRBV5-4 and TRBJ1-1, with TRBD1 as a possible D gene (6 bases). Germline assignment: CDR1 SGHNT and CDR2 YYREEE (reference sequence). CDR3 length: 14 residues. Full variable domain (rest looked up from reference TRBV5-4 and TRBJ1-1): ETGVTQSPTHLIKTRGQQVTLRCSSQSGHNTVSWYQQALGQGPQFIFQYYREEENGRGNFPPRFSGLQFPNYSSELNVNALELDDSALYLCASSLEQGNTEAFFGQGTRLTVV.

The CDR3 loop is CASSQGLSGSFYTGELFF. DNA of the CDR3: TGTGCCAGCAGCCAAGGTCTCAGCGGGAGCTTCTACACCGGGGAGCTGTTTTTT. V and J are TRBV14 and TRBJ2-2; TRBD2 matches at 8 bases. The V and J ends lost 1 base and 3 bases, in that order; junction bases with no gene match: 10. The CDR3 runs 18 residues. Germline lookup yields CDR1 SGHDN and CDR2 FVKESK.

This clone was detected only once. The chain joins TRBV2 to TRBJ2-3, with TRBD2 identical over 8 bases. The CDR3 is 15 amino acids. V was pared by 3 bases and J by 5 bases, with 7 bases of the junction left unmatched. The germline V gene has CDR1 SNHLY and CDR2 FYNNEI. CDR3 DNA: TGTGCCAGCAGTGACCCCGGGACTAGTCTAGATACGCAGTATTTT. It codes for CASSDPGTSLDTQYF. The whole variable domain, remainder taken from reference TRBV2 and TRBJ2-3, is EPEVTQTPSHQVTQMGQEVILRCVPISNHLYFYWYRQILGQKVEFLVSFYNNEISEKSEIFDDQFSVERPDGSNFTLKIRSTKLEDSAMYFCASSDPGTSLDTQYFGPGTRLTVL.

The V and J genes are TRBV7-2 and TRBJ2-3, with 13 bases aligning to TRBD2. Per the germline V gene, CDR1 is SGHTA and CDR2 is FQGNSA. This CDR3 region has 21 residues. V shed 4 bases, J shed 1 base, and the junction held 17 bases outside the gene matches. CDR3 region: CASSSAGLAGPTGFRTDTQYF. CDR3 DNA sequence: TGTGCCAGCAGCTCAGCGGGACTAGCGGGACCCACGGGATTTCGCACAGATACGCAGTATTTT.

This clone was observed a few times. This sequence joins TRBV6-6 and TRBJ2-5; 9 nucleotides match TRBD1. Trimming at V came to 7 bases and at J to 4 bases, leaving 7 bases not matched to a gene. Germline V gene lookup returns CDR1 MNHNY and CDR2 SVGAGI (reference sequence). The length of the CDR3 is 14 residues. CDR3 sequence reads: CASKIGQGTETQYF. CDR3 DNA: TGTGCCAGCAAGATAGGACAGGGGACAGAGACCCAGTACTTC.

The CDR3 region is CASAQVDTEAFF. In DNA form, the CDR3 reads TGTGCCAGTGCCCAGGTGGACACTGAAGCTTTCTTT. The J gene is TRBJ1-1, the V gene TRBV30; D is unresolved. Trimming pared 8 bases from V and 3 bases from J, leaving 13 bases between. The CDR3 has 12 residues. In germline, CDR1 is GTSNPN, CDR2 SVGIG (reference sequence).

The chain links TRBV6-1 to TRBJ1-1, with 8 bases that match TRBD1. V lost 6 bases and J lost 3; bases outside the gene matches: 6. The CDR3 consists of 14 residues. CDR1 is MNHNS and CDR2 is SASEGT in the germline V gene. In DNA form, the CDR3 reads TGTGCCAGCAGACCAGGGGGCGCGTACACTGAAGCTTTCTTT. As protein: CASRPGGAYTEAFF.

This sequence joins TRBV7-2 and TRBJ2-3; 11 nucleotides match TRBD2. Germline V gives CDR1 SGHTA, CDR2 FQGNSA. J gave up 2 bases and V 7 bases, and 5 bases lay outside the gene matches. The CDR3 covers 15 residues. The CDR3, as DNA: TGTGCCAGCACTCAACTAGCGGGGGACACAGATACGCAGTATTTT. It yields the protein CASTQLAGDTDTQYF.

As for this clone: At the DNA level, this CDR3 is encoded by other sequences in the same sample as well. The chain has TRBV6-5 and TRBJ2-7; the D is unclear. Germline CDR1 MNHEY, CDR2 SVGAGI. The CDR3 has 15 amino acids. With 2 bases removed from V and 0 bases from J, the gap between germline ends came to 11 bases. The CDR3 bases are TGTGCCAGCAGTTACACGAGGAGCAGCTCCTACGAGCAGTACTTC. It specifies CASSYTRSSSYEQYF.

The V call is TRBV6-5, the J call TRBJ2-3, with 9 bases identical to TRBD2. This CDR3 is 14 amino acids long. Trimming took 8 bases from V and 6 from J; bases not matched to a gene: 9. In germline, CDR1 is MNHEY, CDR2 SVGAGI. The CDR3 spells CASGFGTSSDTQYF. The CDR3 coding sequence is TGTGCCAGCGGATTCGGGACTAGCAGCGATACGCAGTATTTT.

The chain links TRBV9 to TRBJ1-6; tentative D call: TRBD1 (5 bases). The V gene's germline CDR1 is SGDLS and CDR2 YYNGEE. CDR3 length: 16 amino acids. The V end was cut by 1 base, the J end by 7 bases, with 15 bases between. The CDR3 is CASSVSQTETNSPLHF. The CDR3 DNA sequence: TGTGCCAGCAGCGTAAGCCAGACAGAGACAAATTCACCCCTCCACTTT.

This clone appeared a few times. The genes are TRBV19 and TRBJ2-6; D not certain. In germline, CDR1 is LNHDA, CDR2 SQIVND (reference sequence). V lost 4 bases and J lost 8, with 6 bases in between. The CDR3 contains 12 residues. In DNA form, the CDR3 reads TGTGCCAGTAGTACAGGTACCAACGTCCTGACTTTC. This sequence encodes CASSTGTNVLTF.

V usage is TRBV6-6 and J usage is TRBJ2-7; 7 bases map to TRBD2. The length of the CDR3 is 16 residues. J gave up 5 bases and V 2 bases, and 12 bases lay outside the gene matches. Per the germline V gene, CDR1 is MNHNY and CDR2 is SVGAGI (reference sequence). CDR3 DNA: TGTGCCAGCAGTTACGTCGGTCCGGGAGGTTACGACGAGCAGTACTTC. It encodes CASSYVGPGGYDEQYF.

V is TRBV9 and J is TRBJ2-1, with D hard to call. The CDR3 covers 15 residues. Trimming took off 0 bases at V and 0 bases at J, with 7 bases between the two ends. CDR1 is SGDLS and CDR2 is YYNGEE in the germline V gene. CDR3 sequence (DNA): TGTGCCAGCAGCGTAGAAGCGAGCTCCTACAATGAGCAGTTCTTC. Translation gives CASSVEASSYNEQFF.

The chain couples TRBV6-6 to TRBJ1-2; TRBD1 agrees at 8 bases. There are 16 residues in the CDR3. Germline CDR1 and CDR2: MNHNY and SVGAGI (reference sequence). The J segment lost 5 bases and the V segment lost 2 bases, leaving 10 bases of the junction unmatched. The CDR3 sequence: CASSYPGQVPPYGYTF. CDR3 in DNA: TGTGCCAGCAGTTACCCGGGACAGGTACCACCTTATGGCTACACCTTC.

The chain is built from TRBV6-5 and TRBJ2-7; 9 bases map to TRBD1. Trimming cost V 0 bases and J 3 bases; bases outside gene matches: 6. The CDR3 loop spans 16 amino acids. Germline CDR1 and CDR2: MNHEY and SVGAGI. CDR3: CASSYSPGQGRYEQYF. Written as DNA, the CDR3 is TGTGCCAGCAGTTACTCCCCGGGACAGGGACGCTACGAGCAGTACTTC.

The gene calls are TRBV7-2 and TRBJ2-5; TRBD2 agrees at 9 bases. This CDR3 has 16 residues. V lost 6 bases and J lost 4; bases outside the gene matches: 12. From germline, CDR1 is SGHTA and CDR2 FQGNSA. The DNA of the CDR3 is TGTGCCAGCAGAGATGGAGGGCGGGGGGGCGGAGAGACCCAGTACTTC. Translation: CASRDGGRGGGETQYF.